A single sample is the source of the 12 T cell receptor beta chains below, sequenced in a study of cytomegalovirus exposure and HLA in healthy donors. The PCR used 60 Vbeta and 13 Jbeta primers. Produced via immunoSEQ multiplex PCR; TCRdb's table is partial and in-frame only. The repertoire holds roughly 110,000 clones, 76% seen once, with 9% to 15% in the top ten. Sample: PBMCs. The receptors shown here come from a woman aged 40 to 50 in good health and CMV-seropositive.

V is TRBV7-3 and J is TRBJ2-1; 9 bases line up with TRBD1. The germline V gene has CDR1 SGHTA and CDR2 FQGTGA. The V and J ends lost 5 bases and 7 bases, in that order; junction bases with no gene match: 9. The CDR3 has 15 residues. In DNA form, the CDR3 reads TGTGCCAGCAGCAAACAGGGGGCGACGAGGAATGAGCAGTTCTTC. Translation: CASSKQGATRNEQFF.

The CDR3 spells CASSRGQGTGYGYTF. Here the CDR3 DNA reads TGTGCCAGCAGTAGGGGACAGGGCACAGGGTATGGCTACACCTTC. The genes are TRBV6-5 and TRBJ1-2; 9 nucleotides agree with TRBD1. This CDR3 has 15 residues. Germline V gene sequence: CDR1 MNHEY, CDR2 SVGAGI. Unmatched junction bases numbered 9, after V lost 5 bases and J lost 5 bases.

This clone was counted a single time. J is TRBJ2-5 and V is TRBV15, with D possibly TRBD2 on 5 matching bases. This CDR3 contains 15 residues. Germline CDR1 is LNHNV and CDR2 is YYDKDF (reference sequence). Trimming left V 0 bases short and J 0 bases short, with 8 bases between. The CDR3 DNA sequence: TGTGCCACCAGCAGAGATCTCGGGGACCAAGAGACCCAGTACTTC. Translating it yields CATSRDLGDQETQYF.

This clone was observed at least ten times. V is TRBV2 and J is TRBJ1-4; TRBD1 aligns across 7 bases. The CDR3 covers 15 residues. Germline CDR1 reads SNHLY; CDR2 reads FYNNEI. V lost 6 bases and J lost 6; bases outside the gene matches: 10. The CDR3 protein is CASRETGSRYEKLFF. The CDR3 region has the DNA TGTGCCAGCAGAGAGACAGGGTCTCGTTATGAAAAACTGTTTTTT.

The chain is built from TRBV15 and TRBJ2-3, with D unresolved. The CDR3 totals 13 residues. Per the germline V gene, CDR1 is LNHNV and CDR2 is YYDKDF (reference sequence). V was clipped by 2 bases and J by 3 bases, with 6 bases between them. The CDR3: CATSRSRTDTQYF. The CDR3 DNA is TGTGCCACCAGCAGATCACGGACAGATACGCAGTATTTT.

The J gene is TRBJ1-5, the V gene TRBV7-9, with 8 bases fitting TRBD1. Per the germline V gene, CDR1 is SEHNR and CDR2 is FQNEAQ (reference sequence). Trimming at V came to 5 bases and at J to 0 bases, leaving 9 bases not matched to a gene. The CDR3 covers 17 residues. Written as DNA, the CDR3 is TGTGCCAGCAGCACGGGACAGGTCTGGGATAGCAATCAGCCCCAGCATTTT. This translates into CASSTGQVWDSNQPQHF.

The chain couples TRBV9 to TRBJ1-6; 7 positions agree with TRBD1. Germline V gives CDR1 SGDLS, CDR2 YYNGEE. The V and J ends lost 3 bases and 7 bases, in that order; junction bases with no gene match: 10. The CDR3 runs 16 residues. This CDR3 reads CASSAVPGGMNSPLHF. CDR3 bases: TGTGCCAGCAGCGCCGTCCCAGGGGGAATGAATTCACCCCTCCACTTT.

The chain is built from TRBV5-4 and TRBJ2-1; no clear D. Germline-derived CDR1 and CDR2 are SGHNT and YYREEE (reference sequence). V shed 1 base and J shed 6 bases, with 8 bases lying between them. The CDR3 is made up of 13 amino acids. This CDR3 reads CASSLTPLNEQFF. The CDR3 nucleotides read TGTGCCAGCAGCTTGACTCCTCTCAATGAGCAGTTCTTC.

This clone has only a few counts. This chain uses TRBV27 with TRBJ1-2; D perhaps matches TRBD1 (5 bases). Germline-derived CDR1 and CDR2 are MNHEY and SMNVEV (reference sequence). The V end was cut by 6 bases, the J end by 7 bases, with 15 bases between. CDR3 size: 13 residues. CDR3 coding DNA: TGTGCCAGCAGAGGTCCCGGGCAGGGTGGCTACACCTTC. This translates into CASRGPGQGGYTF.

DNA for the CDR3: TGCGCCAGCAGCCAGGAGGACAGCCGAGGGGGCTACACCTTC. Amino acids: CASSQEDSRGGYTF. This chain joins TRBV4-1 and TRBJ1-2; tentative D call: TRBD1 (6 bases). This CDR3 spans 14 amino acids. Germline CDR1 reads MGHRA; CDR2 reads YSYEKL. Trimming took off 3 bases at V and 8 bases at J, with 16 bases between the two ends.

The chain recombines TRBV6-5 with TRBJ1-6, with 7 bases matching TRBD1. This CDR3 spans 13 amino acids. The V gene end was trimmed by 10 bases and the J gene end by 9 bases; junction bases not matched to a gene: 9. Germline V gives CDR1 MNHEY, CDR2 SVGAGI. The CDR3 spells CATQTGLISPLHF. The CDR3 nucleotides read TGTGCCACCCAGACAGGGCTAATTTCACCCCTCCACTTT.

This clone was seen once. The chain is built from TRBV6-1 and TRBJ1-5; D is unresolved. This CDR3 has 14 residues. Germline V gene data show CDR1 as MNHNS and CDR2 as SASEGT. V shed 8 bases and J shed 2 bases, with 13 bases lying between them. The CDR3 loop is CASLVGSGNQPQHF. The CDR3 bases are TGTGCCAGCCTAGTCGGAAGTGGCAATCAGCCCCAGCATTTT.